Listed below are T cell receptor beta chains from one sample, sequenced in a study of blood T cell repertoires in COVID-19. Some clones are missing from TCRdb's copy, which holds only in-frame ones; the method was immunoSEQ multiplex PCR. The sample lists roughly 190,000 clones; over 80% were seen once. The sample comprised peripheral blood. The receptors stem from a woman aged 60-75 years with COVID-19, enrolled during active disease. The CDR3 runs from the conserved cysteine through the conserved F or W. The order of the fields is CDR3 length, clone size, V gene, D gene, J gene, CDR3 DNA, CDR3 protein. A D gene is named only where the DNA matches it firmly. For some rows the clone size is stated as once, few or many, or as a class when expanded; others skip it.

15	-	TRBV28	TRBD1	TRBJ1-1	TGTGCCAGCAGTGCTTCCAGGGGGGTGAACACTGAAGCTTTCTTT	CASSASRGVNTEAFF
14	-	TRBV28	-	TRBJ1-6	TGTGCCACCCGGACAGAACTCTATAATTCACCCCTCCACTTT	CATRTELYNSPLHF
13	few	TRBV7-3	-	TRBJ2-1	TGTGCCAGCAGCTCCTCTGTTAACAATGAGCAGTTCTTC	CASSSSVNNEQFF
15	-	TRBV7-9	-	TRBJ2-7	TGTGCCAGCAGCTCCCTGGCGGGTCTAACCTACGAGCAGTACTTC	CASSSLAGLTYEQYF
15	-	TRBV27	TRBD1	TRBJ1-5	TGTGCCAGCAGCTCTCGGGACAGGGGGAATCAGCCCCAGCATTTT	CASSSRDRGNQPQHF
10	-	TRBV2	-	TRBJ1-1	TGTGCCTCGGGGGGAACTGAAGCTTTCTTT	CASGGTEAFF
17	-	TRBV3-1/TRBV3-2	TRBD2	TRBJ2-2	TGTGCCAGCAGCCAAGTCCCCGGGACTAGCGGGACCGGGGAGCTGTTTTTT	CASSQVPGTSGTGELFF
13	-	TRBV7-9	-	TRBJ2-3	TGTGCCAGCAGCCCGGGGGAGGAAACTACGCAGTATTTT	CASSPGEETTQYF
13	-	TRBV5-1	-	TRBJ2-1	TGCGCCAGCAGCCGAGACGGGGTCAATGAGCAGTTCTTC	CASSRDGVNEQFF
15	-	TRBV15	-	TRBJ2-3	TGTGCCACCAGCAGAGAAGTAGCGATGGGAGATACGCAGTATTTT	CATSREVAMGDTQYF
14	-	TRBV2	TRBD1	TRBJ2-2	TGTGCCAGCAGTGTACAGGGGGCAACCGGGGAGCTGTTTTTT	CASSVQGATGELFF
13	few	TRBV6-5	-	TRBJ1-1	TGTGCCAGCGCCTTCTGGGCAAACACTGAAGCTTTCTTT	CASAFWANTEAFF
17	-	TRBV15	-	TRBJ1-1	TGTGCCACCAGCAGAGGCCTGACTGGACAGCTGAACACTGAAGCTTTCTTT	CATSRGLTGQLNTEAFF
14	-	TRBV7-8	-	TRBJ2-6	TGTGCCAGCAGCCTGAGCTCTGGGGCCAACGTCCTGACTTTC	CASSLSSGANVLTF
15	-	TRBV30	-	TRBJ2-2	TGTGCCTGGAGTTATCTGGGACAAAACACCGGGGAGCTGTTTTTT	CAWSYLGQNTGELFF
15	-	TRBV6-6	-	TRBJ1-1	TGTGCCAGCAGGGTAGAGGAGGGACTGAACACTGAAGCTTTCTTT	CASRVEEGLNTEAFF